The 8 T cell receptor beta chains below were found in one sample sequenced in a study of blood T cell repertoires in COVID-19. TCRdb keeps only in-frame clones here, not all; method: immunoSEQ multiplex PCR. The sample contains approximately 250,000 clones, 65% to 90% of which appear only once. The material sequenced was peripheral blood. The origin of the receptors is a man aged 25-45 years with active or convalescent COVID-19.

The chain joins TRBV19 to TRBJ1-1; perhaps TRBD1 as D (6 bases). CDR1 and CDR2 (germline): LNHDA, SQIVND (reference sequence). This CDR3 comprises 13 residues. V was pared by 5 bases and J by 4 bases, with 11 bases between. As DNA, the CDR3 is TGTGCCAGTAGTGTCGACAGGCTCACTGAAGCTTTCTTT. Protein sequence: CASSVDRLTEAFF.

The V and J genes are TRBV7-8 and TRBJ1-4; D is uncertain. The V gene's germline CDR1 is SGHVS and CDR2 FQNEAQ. The CDR3 runs 15 residues. Between the trimmed V and J ends, which lost 1 base and 7 bases, there was a span of 13 bases. CDR3 DNA: TGTGCCAGCAGCTTAGTGGGGTCGCGGGGTGAAAAACTGTTTTTT. It translates to CASSLVGSRGEKLFF.

The chain links TRBV20-1 to TRBJ2-7; TRBD1 is a possible D gene (5 bases). Germline lookup yields CDR1 DFQATT and CDR2 SNEGSKA (reference sequence). Trimming took off 3 bases at V and 3 bases at J, with 12 bases between the two ends. This CDR3 spans 13 amino acids. The CDR3 region has the DNA TGCAGTGCTAGTTCTCAGGGTAGCTACGAGCAGTACTTC. Translating it yields CSASSQGSYEQYF.

The V gene is TRBV5-6, the J gene TRBJ2-7, with D uncertain. V lost 3 bases, J lost 1 base, and 2 bases lay in between. Germline CDR1 is SGHDT and CDR2 is YYEEEE. There are 11 residues in the CDR3. The DNA for the CDR3 is TGTGCCAGCAGCTCTTCCTACGAGCAGTACTTC. Protein sequence: CASSSSYEQYF.

The chain has TRBV6-5 and TRBJ1-3, with D possibly TRBD1 on 6 matching bases. This CDR3 has 15 residues. Per germline, CDR1 MNHEY and CDR2 SVGAGI. V lost 0 bases and J 3 bases, leaving 9 bases between the germline ends. CDR3 protein: CASSYSDSLGNTIYF. In DNA form, the CDR3 reads TGTGCCAGCAGTTACTCGGACAGCCTTGGAAACACCATATATTTT.

The chain's CDR3 is CASSLGPGGNTEAFF. The CDR3 DNA reads TGCGCCAGCAGCTTGGGTCCGGGTGGGAACACTGAAGCTTTCTTT. The chain has TRBV5-1 and TRBJ1-1; D unresolved. Trimming removed 0 bases from V and 1 base from J, with 10 bases in between. Germline CDR1 and CDR2: SGHRS and YFSETQ. CDR3 size: 15 residues.

V gene TRBV4-1 combines with J gene TRBJ1-3; D is unclear. Germline V gene sequence: CDR1 MGHRA, CDR2 YSYEKL. V lost 1 base to trimming and J lost 0 bases, with 7 bases between them. This CDR3 has 15 amino acids. The CDR3 protein is CASSQVPSSGNTIYF. The CDR3 DNA sequence: TGCGCCAGCAGCCAAGTACCGAGCTCTGGAAACACCATATATTTT.

The chain joins TRBV2 to TRBJ1-1; D is perhaps TRBD1 (6 bases). Trimming cost V 6 bases and J 2 bases, with 10 bases left between them. Germline V gene sequence: CDR1 SNHLY, CDR2 FYNNEI. This CDR3 contains 13 residues. CDR3 coding DNA: TGTGCCAGCAGGCGGACAGAAAACACTGAAGCTTTCTTT. This codes for CASRRTENTEAFF.